This TCR beta chain was documented in a study of blood T cells in healthy people across ages. CDR1 and CDR2 from the germline V gene are LGHDT and YNNKEL (reference sequence). Trimming removed 0 bases at V and 0 bases at J, with 9 bases between. The CDR3 spans 16 residues. This clonotype was detected a few times. The use of a sample-barcoded 5' primer and a J-beta primer mix characterized a second PCR of roughly 7 to 11 cycles. TCRdb ran MiXCR on the 5' RACE reads and lists one entry per CDR3 protein. The sample gives approximately 2,000,000 distinct CDR3 sequences, 30% to 40% of which show up once; 20% to 25% is in the top ten.

Sequenced input: blood. The TCR was taken from a human donor in good health. The chain recombines TRBV3-1 with TRBJ2-4; D is unresolved. Here the CDR3 DNA reads TGTGCCAGCAGCCAAGATCTACCTATAGCCAAAAACATTCAGTACTTC. Its protein product is CASSQDLPIAKNIQYF.